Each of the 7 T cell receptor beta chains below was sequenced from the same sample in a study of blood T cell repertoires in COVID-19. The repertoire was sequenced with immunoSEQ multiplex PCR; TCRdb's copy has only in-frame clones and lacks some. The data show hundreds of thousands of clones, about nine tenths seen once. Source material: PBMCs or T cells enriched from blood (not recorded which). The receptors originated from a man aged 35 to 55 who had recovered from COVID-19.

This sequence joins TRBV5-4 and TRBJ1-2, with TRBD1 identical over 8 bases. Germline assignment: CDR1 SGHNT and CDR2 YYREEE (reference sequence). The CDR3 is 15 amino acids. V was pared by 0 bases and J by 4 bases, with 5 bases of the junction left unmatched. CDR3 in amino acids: CASSLDQGAIYGYTF. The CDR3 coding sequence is TGTGCCAGCAGCTTGGATCAGGGGGCAATCTATGGCTACACCTTC.

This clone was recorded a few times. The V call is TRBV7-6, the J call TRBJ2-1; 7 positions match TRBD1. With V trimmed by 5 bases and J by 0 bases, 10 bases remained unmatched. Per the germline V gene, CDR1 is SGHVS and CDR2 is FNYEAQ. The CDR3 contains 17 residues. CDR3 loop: CASSPGTARFSYNEQFF. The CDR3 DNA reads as TGTGCCAGCAGCCCCGGGACAGCTCGTTTCTCCTACAATGAGCAGTTCTTC.

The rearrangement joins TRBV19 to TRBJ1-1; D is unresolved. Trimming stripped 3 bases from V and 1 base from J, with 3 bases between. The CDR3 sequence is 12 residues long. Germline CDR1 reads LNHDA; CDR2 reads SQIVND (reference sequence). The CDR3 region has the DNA TGTGCCAGTAGTATCCGGAACACTGAAGCTTTCTTT. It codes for CASSIRNTEAFF.

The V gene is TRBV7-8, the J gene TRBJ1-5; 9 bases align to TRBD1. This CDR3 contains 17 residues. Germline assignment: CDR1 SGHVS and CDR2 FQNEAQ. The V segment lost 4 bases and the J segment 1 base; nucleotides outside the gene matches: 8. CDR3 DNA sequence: TGTGCCAGCAGCTCGGGACAGGGCTACGGAAGCAATCAGCCCCAGCATTTT. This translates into CASSSGQGYGSNQPQHF. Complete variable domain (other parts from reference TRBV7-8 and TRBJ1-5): GAGVSQSPRYKVAKRGQDVALRCDPISGHVSLFWYQQALGQGPEFLTYFQNEAQLDKSGLPSDRFFAERPEGSVSTLKIQRTQQEDSAVYLCASSSGQGYGSNQPQHFGDGTRLSIL.

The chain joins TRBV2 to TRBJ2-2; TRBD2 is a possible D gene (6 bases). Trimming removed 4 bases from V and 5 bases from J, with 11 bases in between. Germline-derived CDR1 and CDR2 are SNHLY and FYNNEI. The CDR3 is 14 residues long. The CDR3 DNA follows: TGTGCCAGCAGTGGAGCAGGGACTACCGGGGAGCTGTTTTTT. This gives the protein CASSGAGTTGELFF.

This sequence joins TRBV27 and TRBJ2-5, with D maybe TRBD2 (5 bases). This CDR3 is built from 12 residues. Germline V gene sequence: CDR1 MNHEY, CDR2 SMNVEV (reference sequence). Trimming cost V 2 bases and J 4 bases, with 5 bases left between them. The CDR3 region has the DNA TGTGCCAGCAGTTTACGGGGAGAGACCCAGTACTTC. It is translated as CASSLRGETQYF.

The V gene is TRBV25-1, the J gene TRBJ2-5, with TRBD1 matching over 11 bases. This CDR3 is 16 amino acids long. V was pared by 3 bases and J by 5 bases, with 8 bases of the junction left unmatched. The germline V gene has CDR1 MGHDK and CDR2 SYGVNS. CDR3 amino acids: CASSDSWTGGVETQYF. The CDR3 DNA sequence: TGTGCCAGCAGTGATTCCTGGACAGGGGGCGTTGAGACCCAGTACTTC.